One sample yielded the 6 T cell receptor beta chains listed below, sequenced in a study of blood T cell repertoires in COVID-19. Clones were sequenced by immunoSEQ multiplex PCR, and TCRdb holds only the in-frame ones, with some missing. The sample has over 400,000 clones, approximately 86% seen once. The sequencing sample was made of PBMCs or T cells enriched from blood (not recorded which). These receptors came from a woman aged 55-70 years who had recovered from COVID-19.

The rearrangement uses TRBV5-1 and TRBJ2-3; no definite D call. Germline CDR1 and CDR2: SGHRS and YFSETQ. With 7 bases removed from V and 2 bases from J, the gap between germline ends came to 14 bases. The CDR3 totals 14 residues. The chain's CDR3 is CASASVSLTDTQYF. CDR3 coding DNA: TGCGCCAGCGCTAGTGTAAGTCTCACAGATACGCAGTATTTT. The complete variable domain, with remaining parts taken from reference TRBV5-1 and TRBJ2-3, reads KAGVTQTPRYLIKTRGQQVTLSCSPISGHRSVSWYQQTPGQGLQFLFEYFSETQRNKGNFPGRFSGRQFSNSRSEMNVSTLELGDSALYLCASASVSLTDTQYFGPGTRLTVL.

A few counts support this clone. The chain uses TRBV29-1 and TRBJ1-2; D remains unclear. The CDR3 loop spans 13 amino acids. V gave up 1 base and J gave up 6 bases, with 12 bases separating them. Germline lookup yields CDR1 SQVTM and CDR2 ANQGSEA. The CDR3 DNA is TGCAGCGTTGAAGGGAGTAGGAGTCATGGCTACACCTTC. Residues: CSVEGSRSHGYTF.

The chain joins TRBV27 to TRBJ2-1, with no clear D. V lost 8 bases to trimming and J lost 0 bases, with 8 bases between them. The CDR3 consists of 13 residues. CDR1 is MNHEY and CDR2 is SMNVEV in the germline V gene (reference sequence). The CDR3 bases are TGTGCCAGCCGTCGTAGCTCCTACAATGAGCAGTTCTTC. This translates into CASRRSSYNEQFF.

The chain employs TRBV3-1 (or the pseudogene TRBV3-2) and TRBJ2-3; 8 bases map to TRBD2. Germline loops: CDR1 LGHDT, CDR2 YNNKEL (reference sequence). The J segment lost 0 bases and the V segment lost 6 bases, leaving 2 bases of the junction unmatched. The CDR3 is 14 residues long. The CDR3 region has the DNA TGTGCCAGCAGGCGGGGGGCTAGCACAGATACGCAGTATTTT. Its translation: CASRRGASTDTQYF.

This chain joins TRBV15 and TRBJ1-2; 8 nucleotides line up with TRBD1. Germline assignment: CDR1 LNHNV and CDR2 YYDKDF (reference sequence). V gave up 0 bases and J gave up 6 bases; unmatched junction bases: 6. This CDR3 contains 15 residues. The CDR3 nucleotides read TGTGCCACCAGCAGAGAAACAGGGGGAAAGGATGGCTACACCTTC. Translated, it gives CATSRETGGKDGYTF. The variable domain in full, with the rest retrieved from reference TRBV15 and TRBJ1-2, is DAMVIQNPRYQVTQFGKPVTLSCSQTLNHNVMYWYQQKSSQAPKLLFHYYDKDFNNEADTPDNFQSRRPNTSFCFLDIRSPGLGDTAMYLCATSRETGGKDGYTFGSGTRLTVV.

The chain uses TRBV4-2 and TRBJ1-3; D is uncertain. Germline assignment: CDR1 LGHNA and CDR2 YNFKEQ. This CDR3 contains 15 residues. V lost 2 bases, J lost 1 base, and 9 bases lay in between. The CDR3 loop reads CASSQLPGSGNTIYF. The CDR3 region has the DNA TGTGCCAGCAGCCAACTCCCGGGGTCTGGAAACACCATATATTTT.